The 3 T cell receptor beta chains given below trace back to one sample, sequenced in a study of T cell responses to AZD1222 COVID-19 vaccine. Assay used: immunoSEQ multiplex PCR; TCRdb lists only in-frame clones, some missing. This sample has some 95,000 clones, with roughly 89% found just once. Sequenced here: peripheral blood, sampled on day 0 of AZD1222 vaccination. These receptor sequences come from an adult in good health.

The CDR3 here is CASSLYGGDTEAFF. CDR3 nucleotide sequence: TGTGCCAGCAGTTTATATGGGGGGGACACTGAAGCTTTCTTT. The chain combines TRBV28 with TRBJ1-1; D might be TRBD1 (5 bases). CDR1 MDHEN and CDR2 SYDVKM come from the germline V gene. V lost 1 base, J lost 3 bases, and 9 bases lay in between. CDR3 length equals 14 residues.

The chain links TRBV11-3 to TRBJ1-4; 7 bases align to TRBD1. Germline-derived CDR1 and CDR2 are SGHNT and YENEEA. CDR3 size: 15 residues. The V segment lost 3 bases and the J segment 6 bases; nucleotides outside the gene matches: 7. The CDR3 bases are TGTGCCAGCAGCTTGGGTGCAGACAGGGATGAAAAACTGTTTTTT. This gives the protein CASSLGADRDEKLFF.

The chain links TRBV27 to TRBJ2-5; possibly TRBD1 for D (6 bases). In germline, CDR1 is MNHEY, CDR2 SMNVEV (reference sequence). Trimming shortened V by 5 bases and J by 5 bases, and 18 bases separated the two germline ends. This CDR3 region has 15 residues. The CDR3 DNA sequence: TGTGCCAGCAGTGGCTTACAGGGTGGTGGGGAGACCCAGTACTTC. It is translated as CASSGLQGGGETQYF.